This note documents a single TCR beta chain sequence. Antigen unknown. The sample is drawn from a study of PD-1 blockade in classical Hodgkin lymphoma. Study-level findings and limits: A significant rise in TCR diversity was seen by C4D1 for CD4+ cells but not for CD8+ cells. The causes of the repertoire differences, possibly disease activity or prior therapy, remain undefined.

CDR3 length equals 17 residues. Germline V gives CDR1 MGHRA, CDR2 YSYEKL. Trimming removed 1 base at V and 7 bases at J, with 19 bases between. Every patient experienced relapse after autologous stem cell transplantation, and brentuximab vedotin exposure varied. Best response was recorded as complete response, partial response or progressive disease. The method was immunoSEQ multiplex PCR; TCRdb's version includes in-frame clones alone and lacks a portion of them. This table has approximately 98,000 clones, 89% appearing once. This receptor was taken from a human donor with classical Hodgkin lymphoma. The material sequenced was peripheral blood mononuclear cells (PBMCs), taken before the second cycle of nivolumab. The V gene is TRBV4-1, the J gene TRBJ1-4, with D possibly matching TRBD1 (5 bases). This CDR3 is CASSQARTTVMGEKLFF. The CDR3, as DNA: TGCGCCAGCAGCCAAGCCCGGACGACAGTCATGGGTGAAAAACTGTTTTTT.